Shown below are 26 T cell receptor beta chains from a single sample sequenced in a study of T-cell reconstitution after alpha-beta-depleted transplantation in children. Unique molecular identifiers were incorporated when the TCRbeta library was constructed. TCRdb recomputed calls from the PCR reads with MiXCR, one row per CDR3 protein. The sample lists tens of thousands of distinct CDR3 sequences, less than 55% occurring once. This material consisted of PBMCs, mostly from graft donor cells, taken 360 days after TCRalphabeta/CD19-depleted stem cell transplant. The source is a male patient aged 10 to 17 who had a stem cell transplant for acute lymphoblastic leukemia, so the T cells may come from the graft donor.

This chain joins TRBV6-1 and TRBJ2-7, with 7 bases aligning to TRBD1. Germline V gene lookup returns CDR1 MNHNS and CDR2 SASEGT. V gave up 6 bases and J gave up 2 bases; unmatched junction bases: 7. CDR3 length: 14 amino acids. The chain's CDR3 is CASRITGAAYEQYF. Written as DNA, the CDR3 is TGTGCCAGCAGAATAACAGGGGCGGCCTACGAGCAGTACTTC.

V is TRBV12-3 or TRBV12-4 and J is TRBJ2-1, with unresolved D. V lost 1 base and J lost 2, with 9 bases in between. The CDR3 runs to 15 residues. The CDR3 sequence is CASSLGVSTYNEQFF. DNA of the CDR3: TGTGCCAGCAGTTTAGGGGTCTCCACCTACAATGAGCAGTTCTTC.

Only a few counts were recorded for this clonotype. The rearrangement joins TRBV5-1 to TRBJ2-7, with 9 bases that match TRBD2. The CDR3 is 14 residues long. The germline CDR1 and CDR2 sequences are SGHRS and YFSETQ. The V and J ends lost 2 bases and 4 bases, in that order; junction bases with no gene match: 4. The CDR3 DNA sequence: TGCGCCAGCAGCTTTGGCACTAGCGGGTACGAGCAGTACTTC. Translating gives CASSFGTSGYEQYF.

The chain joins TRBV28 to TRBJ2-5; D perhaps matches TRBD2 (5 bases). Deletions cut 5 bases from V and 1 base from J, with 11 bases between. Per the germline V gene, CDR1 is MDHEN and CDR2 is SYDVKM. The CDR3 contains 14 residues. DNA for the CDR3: TGTGCCAGCAGTCTAGTAGCGACCCAAGAGACCCAGTACTTC. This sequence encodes CASSLVATQETQYF.

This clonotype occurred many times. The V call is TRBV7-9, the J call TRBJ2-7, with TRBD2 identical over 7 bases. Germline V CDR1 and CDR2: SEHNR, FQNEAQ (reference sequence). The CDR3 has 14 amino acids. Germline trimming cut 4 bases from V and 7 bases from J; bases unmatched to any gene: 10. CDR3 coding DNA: TGTGCCAGCAGCTCCACCTTTAGCGGGCTGGAGCAGTACTTC. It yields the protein CASSSTFSGLEQYF. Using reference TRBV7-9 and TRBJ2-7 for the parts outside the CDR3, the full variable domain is DTGVSQNPRHKITKRGQNVTFRCDPISEHNRLYWYRQTLGQGPEFLTYFQNEAQLEKSRLLSDRFSAERPKGSFSTLEIQRTEQGDSAMYLCASSSTFSGLEQYFGPGTRLTVT.

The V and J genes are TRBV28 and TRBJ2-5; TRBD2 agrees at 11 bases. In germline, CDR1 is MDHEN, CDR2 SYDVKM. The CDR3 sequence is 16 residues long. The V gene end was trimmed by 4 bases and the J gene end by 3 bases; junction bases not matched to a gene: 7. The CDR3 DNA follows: TGTGCCAGCAGTTACTTGGGGACTAGCGGAAAAGAGACCCAGTACTTC. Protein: CASSYLGTSGKETQYF. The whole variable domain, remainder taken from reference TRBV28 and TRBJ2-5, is DVKVTQSSRYLVKRTGEKVFLECVQDMDHENMFWYRQDPGLGLRLIYFSYDVKMKEKGDIPEGYSVSREKKERFSLILESASTNQTSMYLCASSYLGTSGKETQYFGPGTRLLVL.

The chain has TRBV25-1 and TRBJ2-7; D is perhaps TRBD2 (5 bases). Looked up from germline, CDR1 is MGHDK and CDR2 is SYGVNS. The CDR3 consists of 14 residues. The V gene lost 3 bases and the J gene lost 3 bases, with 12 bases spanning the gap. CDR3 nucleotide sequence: TGTGCCAGCAGTGACCCTCGACGGGGCTACGAGCAGTACTTC. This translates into CASSDPRRGYEQYF.

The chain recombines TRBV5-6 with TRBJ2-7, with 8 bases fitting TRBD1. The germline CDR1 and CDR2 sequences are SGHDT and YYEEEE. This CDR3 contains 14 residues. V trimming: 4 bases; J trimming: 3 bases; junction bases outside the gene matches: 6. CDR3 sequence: CASSRTGRIYEQYF. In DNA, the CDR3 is TGTGCCAGCAGCAGGACAGGGAGAATCTACGAGCAGTACTTC.

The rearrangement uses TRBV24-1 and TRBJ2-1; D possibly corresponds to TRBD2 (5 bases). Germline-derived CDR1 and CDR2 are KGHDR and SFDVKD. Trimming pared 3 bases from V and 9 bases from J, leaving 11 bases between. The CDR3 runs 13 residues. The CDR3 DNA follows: TGTGCCACCAGTGATACCTTGGGGAGTGAGCAGTTCTTC. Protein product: CATSDTLGSEQFF.

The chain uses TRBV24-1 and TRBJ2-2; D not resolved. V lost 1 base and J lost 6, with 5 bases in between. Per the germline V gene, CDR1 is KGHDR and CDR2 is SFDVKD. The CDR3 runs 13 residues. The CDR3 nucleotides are TGTGCCACCAGTGATTTAAAAGCCGGGGAGCTGTTTTTT. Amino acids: CATSDLKAGELFF.

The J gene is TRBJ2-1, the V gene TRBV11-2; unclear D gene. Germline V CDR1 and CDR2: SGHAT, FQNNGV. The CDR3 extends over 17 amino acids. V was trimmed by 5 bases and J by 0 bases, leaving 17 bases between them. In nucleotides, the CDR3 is TGTGCCAGCAGCCACCAGAGTTTGGCGAGCTCCTACAATGAGCAGTTCTTC. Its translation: CASSHQSLASSYNEQFF.

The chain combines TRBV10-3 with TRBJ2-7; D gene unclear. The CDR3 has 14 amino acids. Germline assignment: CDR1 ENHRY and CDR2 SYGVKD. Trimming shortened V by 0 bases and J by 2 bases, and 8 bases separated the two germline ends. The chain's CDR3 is CAISESIGAYEQYF. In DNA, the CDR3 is TGTGCCATCAGTGAGTCGATTGGCGCCTACGAGCAGTACTTC.

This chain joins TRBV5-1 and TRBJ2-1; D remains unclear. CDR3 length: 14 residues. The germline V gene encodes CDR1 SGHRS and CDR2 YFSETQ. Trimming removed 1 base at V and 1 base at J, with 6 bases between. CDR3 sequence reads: CASSLSSSYNEQFF. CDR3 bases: TGCGCCAGCAGCTTGTCATCTTCCTACAATGAGCAGTTCTTC.

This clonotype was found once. The DNA of the CDR3 is TGTGCCAGCAGTCGAAGCGCCCTAAGTGACACAGATACGCAGTATTTT. Translated: CASSRSALSDTDTQYF. This chain links TRBV12-3 or TRBV12-4 with TRBJ2-3; D is undetermined. Trimming stripped 5 bases from V and 2 bases from J, with 17 bases between. The CDR3 totals 16 residues.

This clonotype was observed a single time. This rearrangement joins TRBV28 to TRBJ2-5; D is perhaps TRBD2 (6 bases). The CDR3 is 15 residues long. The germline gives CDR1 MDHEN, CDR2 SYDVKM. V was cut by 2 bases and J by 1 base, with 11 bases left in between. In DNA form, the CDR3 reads TGTGCCAGCAGTTTAACAGGAGGGGCCCAAGAGACCCAGTACTTC. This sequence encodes CASSLTGGAQETQYF.

CDR3 bases: TGTGCCAGCTCACCACAGGGAAACACTGAAGCTTTCTTT. This translates into CASSPQGNTEAFF. The V gene is TRBV18, the J gene TRBJ1-1; D unclear. V lost 1 base to trimming and J lost 2 bases, with 5 bases between them. The CDR3 runs to 13 residues. Germline CDR1 KGHSH, CDR2 LQKENI.

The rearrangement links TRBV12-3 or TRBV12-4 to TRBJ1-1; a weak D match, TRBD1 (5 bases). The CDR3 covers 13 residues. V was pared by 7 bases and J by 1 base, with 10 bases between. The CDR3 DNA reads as TGTGCCAGCATCGGGACGGCGAACACTGAAGCTTTCTTT. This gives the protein CASIGTANTEAFF.

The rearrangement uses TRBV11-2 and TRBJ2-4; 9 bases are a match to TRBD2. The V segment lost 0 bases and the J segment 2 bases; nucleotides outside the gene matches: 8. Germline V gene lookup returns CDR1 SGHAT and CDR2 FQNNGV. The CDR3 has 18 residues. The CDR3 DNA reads TGTGCCAGCAGCTTAGATCACCTAGCGGGGTTGTCCAAAAACATTCAGTACTTC. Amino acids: CASSLDHLAGLSKNIQYF.

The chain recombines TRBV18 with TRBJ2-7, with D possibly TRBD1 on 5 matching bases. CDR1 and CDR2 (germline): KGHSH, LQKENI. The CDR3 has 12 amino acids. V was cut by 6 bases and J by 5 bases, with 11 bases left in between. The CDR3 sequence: CASSRLGDEQYF. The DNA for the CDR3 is TGTGCCAGCTCTAGATTAGGGGACGAGCAGTACTTC. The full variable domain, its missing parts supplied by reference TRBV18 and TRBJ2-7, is NAGVMQNPRHLVRRRGQEARLRCSPMKGHSHVYWYRQLPEEGLKFMVYLQKENIIDESGMPKERFSAEFPKEGPSILRIQQVVRGDSAAYFCASSRLGDEQYFGPGTRLTVT.

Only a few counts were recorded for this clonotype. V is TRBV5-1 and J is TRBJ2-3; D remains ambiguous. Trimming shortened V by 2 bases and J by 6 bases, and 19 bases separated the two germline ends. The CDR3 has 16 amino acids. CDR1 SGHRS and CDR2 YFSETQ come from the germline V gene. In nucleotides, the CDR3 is TGCGCCAGCAGCTTCTCAGCCTCTGGGGTTGGGGATACGCAGTATTTT. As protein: CASSFSASGVGDTQYF.

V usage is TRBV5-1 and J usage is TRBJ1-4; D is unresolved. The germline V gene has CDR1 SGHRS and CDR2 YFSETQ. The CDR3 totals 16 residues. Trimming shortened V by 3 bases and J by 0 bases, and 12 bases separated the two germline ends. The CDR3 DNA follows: TGCGCCAGCAGCTCCGGTTGGAGGGCAACTAATGAAAAACTGTTTTTT. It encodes CASSSGWRATNEKLFF.

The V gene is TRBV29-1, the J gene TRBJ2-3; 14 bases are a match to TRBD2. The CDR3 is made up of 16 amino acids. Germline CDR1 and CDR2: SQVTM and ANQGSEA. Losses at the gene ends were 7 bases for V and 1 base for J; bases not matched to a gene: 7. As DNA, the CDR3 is TGCAGCGCGGCGGGACTAGCGGGAGAAGGCACAGATACGCAGTATTTT. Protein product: CSAAGLAGEGTDTQYF.

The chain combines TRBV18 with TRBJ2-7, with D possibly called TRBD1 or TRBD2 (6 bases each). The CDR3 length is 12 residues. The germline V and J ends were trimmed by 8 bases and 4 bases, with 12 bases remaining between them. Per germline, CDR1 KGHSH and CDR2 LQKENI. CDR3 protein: CASTQGGYEQYF. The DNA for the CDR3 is TGTGCCAGCACACAGGGAGGATACGAGCAGTACTTC. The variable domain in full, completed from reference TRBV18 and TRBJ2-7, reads NAGVMQNPRHLVRRRGQEARLRCSPMKGHSHVYWYRQLPEEGLKFMVYLQKENIIDESGMPKERFSAEFPKEGPSILRIQQVVRGDSAAYFCASTQGGYEQYFGPGTRLTVT.

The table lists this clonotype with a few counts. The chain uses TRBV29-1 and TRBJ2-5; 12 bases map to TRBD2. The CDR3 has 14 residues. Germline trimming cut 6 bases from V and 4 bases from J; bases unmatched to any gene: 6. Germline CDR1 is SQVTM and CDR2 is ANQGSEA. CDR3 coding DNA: TGCAGCGTATCCTCTAGCGGGAGGGGAGAGACCCAGTACTTC. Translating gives CSVSSSGRGETQYF.

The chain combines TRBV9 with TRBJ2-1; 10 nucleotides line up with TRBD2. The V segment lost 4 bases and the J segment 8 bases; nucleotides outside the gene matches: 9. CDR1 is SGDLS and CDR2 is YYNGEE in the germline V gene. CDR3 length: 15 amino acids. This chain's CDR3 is CASSLSGGVLDEQFF. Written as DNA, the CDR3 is TGTGCCAGCAGCCTGAGCGGGGGGGTCTTGGATGAGCAGTTCTTC.

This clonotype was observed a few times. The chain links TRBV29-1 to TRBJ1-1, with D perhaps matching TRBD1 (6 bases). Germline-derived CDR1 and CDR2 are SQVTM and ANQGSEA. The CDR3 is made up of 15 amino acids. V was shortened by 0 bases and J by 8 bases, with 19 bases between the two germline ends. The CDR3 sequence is CSVEDGRGSPGEAFF. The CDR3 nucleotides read TGCAGCGTTGAAGACGGTAGGGGGTCGCCAGGGGAAGCTTTCTTT.